A single sample is the source of the 7 T cell receptor beta chains below, sequenced in a study of blood T cell repertoires in COVID-19. Using immunoSEQ multiplex PCR, the repertoire was profiled, and TCRdb retains in-frame clones only, with some absent. The table has approximately 500,000 clones, less than 90% seen once. Sequenced material: peripheral blood. The receptor source for this set is a woman aged 45-60 years with COVID-19, enrolled during active disease.

This clone has a single count. This chain uses TRBV9 with TRBJ2-1; 10 bases line up with TRBD1. J lost 7 bases, V lost 4 bases, and 8 bases had no gene match. There are 15 residues in the CDR3. Germline V gene data show CDR1 as SGDLS and CDR2 as YYNGEE. The CDR3: CASSITGTGANEQFF. The DNA for the CDR3 is TGTGCCAGCAGCATAACCGGGACAGGGGCGAATGAGCAGTTCTTC.

The chain uses TRBV5-1 and TRBJ1-4; no clear D. This CDR3 contains 21 residues. Trimming cost V 4 bases and J 0 bases, with 28 bases left between them. In germline, CDR1 is SGHRS, CDR2 YFSETQ. CDR3 sequence (DNA): TGCGCCAGCAGCGGCAATCCCCCATTGACCCACAGCTTTGCAACTAATGAAAAACTGTTTTTT. Protein product: CASSGNPPLTHSFATNEKLFF.

The chain employs TRBV19 and TRBJ1-3; D unclear. The CDR3 is made up of 15 amino acids. Trimming left V 5 bases short and J 4 bases short, with 15 bases between. CDR1 is LNHDA, CDR2 SQIVND, per germline (reference sequence). CDR3 nucleotide sequence: TGTGCCAGTAGTCCCCGGACTTATATGGGAAACACCATATATTTT. It yields the protein CASSPRTYMGNTIYF.

The V gene is TRBV5-6, the J gene TRBJ1-1; 7 bases are a match to TRBD1. J was trimmed by 1 base and V by 1 base; bases with no gene match: 4. The CDR3 is 15 amino acids. Germline V gene data show CDR1 as SGHDT and CDR2 as YYEEEE. The CDR3: CASSLYTGANTEAFF. CDR3 DNA: TGTGCCAGCAGCTTGTATACAGGGGCGAACACTGAAGCTTTCTTT.

CDR3 nucleotide sequence: TGTGCCAGCAGTGAAGCAAAGGCGGAAGAAAAACTGTTTTTT. The encoded protein is CASSEAKAEEKLFF. The chain combines TRBV2 with TRBJ1-4, with D hard to call. The germline CDR1 and CDR2 sequences are SNHLY and FYNNEI. The V end lost 0 bases, the J end lost 8 bases, and 10 bases lay between the germline ends. The CDR3 is made up of 14 amino acids.

The gene calls are TRBV15 and TRBJ1-5, with TRBD1 matching 8 bases. Per germline, CDR1 LNHNV and CDR2 YYDKDF (reference sequence). The CDR3 spans 16 residues. J was trimmed by 2 bases and V by 5 bases; bases with no gene match: 8. This CDR3 is CATSSRTGTGNQPQHF. CDR3 DNA: TGTGCCACCAGCTCCCGGACAGGGACGGGCAATCAGCCCCAGCATTTT.

The rearrangement uses TRBV6-4 and TRBJ2-2, with 15 positions matching TRBD2. Germline CDR1 is MRHNA and CDR2 is SNTAGT. The CDR3 runs 14 residues. V gave up 11 bases and J gave up 10 bases; unmatched junction bases: 8. The DNA of the CDR3 is TGTGCCTCCCGGACTAGCGGGGGGGCGACGGAGCTGTTTTTT. Translating it yields CASRTSGGATELFF.